This passage covers 31 T cell receptor beta chains from one sample sequenced in a study of tumor-infiltrating lymphocytes in oesophageal squamous cell carcinoma. TCRdb recomputed calls from the PCR reads with MiXCR, one row per CDR3 protein. Of 15,000 to 20,000 distinct CDR3 sequences listed, 47% are singletons. The sequencing input was normal esophageal tissue next to the tumor. These receptors came from a female donor with esophageal squamous cell carcinoma.

This clonotype showed up many times. This chain joins TRBV27 and TRBJ2-7; 8 nucleotides align to TRBD2. The trim removed 5 bases at V and 7 bases at J, leaving 4 bases unmatched. This CDR3 is built from 12 residues. Germline CDR1 is MNHEY and CDR2 is SMNVEV (reference sequence). CDR3 nucleotide sequence: TGTGCCAGCAGTCGAGCGGGGGAGGAGCAGTACTTC. Encoded protein: CASSRAGEEQYF.

With respect to this clonotype: One junction end disagrees with the germline gene, perhaps due to a read error. J is TRBJ2-7 and V is TRBV12-3 or TRBV12-4; D not resolved. This CDR3 has 14 residues. CDR3 sequence reads: CASSLKFSNSPLHF. For the CDR3, the DNA is TGTGCCAGCAGTTTAAAATTCAGTAATTCACCCCTCCACTTC.

V and J are TRBV7-9 and TRBJ2-6; perhaps TRBD2 as D (8 bases). Germline V gene lookup returns CDR1 SEHNR and CDR2 FQNEAQ (reference sequence). V dropped 5 bases and J dropped 3 bases, with 17 bases sitting between them. The CDR3 runs 17 residues. CDR3 in DNA: TGTGCCAGCAGCCGACAGGGACTAGGGCTTGGGGCCAACGTCCTGACTTTC. Protein product: CASSRQGLGLGANVLTF.

V and J are TRBV6-4 and TRBJ2-3; D might be TRBD2 (7 bases). V was clipped by 3 bases and J by 4 bases, with 14 bases between them. The V gene's germline CDR1 is MRHNA and CDR2 SNTAGT. The CDR3 has 15 amino acids. CDR3 bases: TGTGCCAGCAGTGAGGGGGGGGGGCCTGCAGATACGCAGTATTTT. Protein: CASSEGGGPADTQYF.

The chain has TRBV12-5 and TRBJ2-1; D remains unclear. The J call may be mistaken, given a closer DNA end match to TRBJ2-7. Germline CDR1 LGHNT, CDR2 FRNRAP. The CDR3 sequence is 10 residues long. CDR3 loop: CASGLAEQYF. The CDR3 coding sequence is TGTGCTAGTGGTTTAGCGGAGCAGTACTTC.

This clonotype was detected many times. The chain combines TRBV27 with TRBJ1-6; 10 nucleotides line up with TRBD1. Trimming at V came to 5 bases and at J to 8 bases, leaving 0 bases not matched to a gene. Germline CDR1 and CDR2: MNHEY and SMNVEV (reference sequence). The CDR3 extends over 13 amino acids. The CDR3: CASSGTGDSPLHF. DNA of the CDR3: TGTGCCAGCAGTGGGACAGGGGATTCACCCCTCCACTTT.

The rearrangement uses TRBV5-1 and TRBJ1-2; 8 bases are shared with TRBD1. V was clipped by 4 bases and J by 4 bases; unmatched bases: 18. The CDR3 is 18 residues long. The germline gives CDR1 SGHRS, CDR2 YFSETQ. The CDR3 here is CASSTGGDRGREGYGYTF. CDR3 nucleotide sequence: TGCGCCAGCAGCACGGGGGGAGACAGGGGCAGGGAAGGCTATGGCTACACCTTC.

The table lists this clonotype with a count of one. V and J are TRBV19 and TRBJ2-4, with 8 bases that match TRBD1. The CDR3 runs to 17 residues. V lost 3 bases, J lost 3 bases, and 10 bases stayed unmatched. The germline V gene encodes CDR1 LNHDA and CDR2 SQIVND (reference sequence). CDR3 sequence reads: CASSMRLTGANKNIQYF. CDR3 in DNA: TGTGCCAGTAGTATGAGGTTGACAGGGGCCAACAAAAACATTCAGTACTTC.

This clonotype occurred many times. The V and J genes are TRBV28 and TRBJ2-7, with 7 positions matching TRBD1. After removal of 5 bases from V and 1 base from J, the junction contained 5 bases not matched to a gene. Germline lookup yields CDR1 MDHEN and CDR2 SYDVKM. The CDR3 loop spans 14 amino acids. Written as DNA, the CDR3 is TGTGCCAGCAGTCCATCAGGGGGTTCCTACGAGCAGTACTTC. This codes for CASSPSGGSYEQYF.

This clonotype was picked up many times. The chain is built from TRBV19 and TRBJ2-2, with D uncertain. V dropped 4 bases and J dropped 4 bases, with 16 bases sitting between them. In germline, CDR1 is LNHDA, CDR2 SQIVND (reference sequence). The CDR3 is made up of 16 amino acids. The CDR3 reads CASSTREGLGTGELFF. In DNA, the CDR3 is TGTGCCAGTAGTACTCGCGAAGGGCTGGGCACCGGGGAGCTGTTTTTT.

In its sample, this clonotype was seen a few times. V usage is TRBV7-3 and J usage is TRBJ2-6, with no clear D. The germline gives CDR1 SGHTA, CDR2 FQGTGA. Trimming took off 1 base at V and 0 bases at J, with 16 bases between the two ends. The length of the CDR3 is 19 residues. This chain's CDR3 is CASSLIPADPPSGANVLTF. In DNA form, the CDR3 reads TGTGCCAGCAGCTTAATTCCCGCGGATCCTCCCTCTGGGGCCAACGTCCTGACTTTC.

This clonotype was recorded at least ten times. The chain has TRBV2 and TRBJ2-1; 7 bases fit TRBD2. This CDR3 region has 15 residues. Per the germline V gene, CDR1 is SNHLY and CDR2 is FYNNEI. Trimming removed 8 bases from V and 0 bases from J; junction bases left unmatched: 7. The CDR3 DNA reads as TGTGCCAGCCGGAAGGGCGGGAGCTCCTACAATGAGCAGTTCTTC. It encodes CASRKGGSSYNEQFF.

This clonotype was observed a handful of times. The CDR3 DNA reads as TGTGCCACCAGTGACCCCGGGACAGGGGGCGCGATTGGCTCCTACAATGAGCAGTTCTTC. It is translated as CATSDPGTGGAIGSYNEQFF. The V and J genes are TRBV24-1 and TRBJ2-1; 12 bases line up with TRBD1. Trimming cost V 4 bases and J 0 bases; bases outside gene matches: 12. Germline CDR1 is KGHDR and CDR2 is SFDVKD. The CDR3 length is 20 residues.

This clonotype was seen a handful of times. This chain joins TRBV7-2 and TRBJ2-3; 9 positions agree with TRBD2. The CDR3 length is 19 residues. Trimming at V came to 1 base and at J to 2 bases, leaving 13 bases not matched to a gene. CDR1 and CDR2 from the germline V gene are SGHTA and FQGNSA. For the CDR3, the DNA is TGTGCCAGCAGCTTAGTTCCCCAACCCCTAGCGGGGACCACAGATACGCAGTATTTT. Protein product: CASSLVPQPLAGTTDTQYF.

To note about this clonotype: A much larger clone differs by one base, so this may be a read error. The chain joins TRBV7-3 to TRBJ2-5, with D possibly being TRBD2 (6 bases). This CDR3 has 14 residues. Germline V lookup: CDR1 SGHTA, CDR2 FQGTGA. Trimming cost V 2 bases and J 11 bases, with 18 bases left between them. CDR3 nucleotide sequence: TGTGCCAGCAGCTTAGGGGGGACTTCCAATGAGCAGTACTTC. Residues: CASSLGGTSNEQYF.

The chain uses TRBV7-6 and TRBJ2-3; D remains unclear. The assigned J gene may be wrong: the sequence end matches TRBJ1-5 better. CDR1 and CDR2 from the germline V gene are SGHVS and FNYEAQ. The CDR3 extends over 12 amino acids. CDR3 sequence reads: CASPFSDQPQHF. Here the CDR3 DNA reads TGTGCCAGCCCCTTCTCAGATCAGCCCCAGCATTTT.

A note on this clonotype: One end of the junction varies from germline; a read error may be responsible. This chain joins TRBV7-6 and TRBJ1-4; a possible D gene is TRBD1 (6 bases). The germline V gene encodes CDR1 SGHVS and CDR2 FNYEAQ. CDR3 size: 15 residues. CDR3 loop: CASSSQGSTHEKLFF. The CDR3 DNA is TGTGCTAGCAGCTCACAGGGTTCAACCCATGAAAAACTGTTTTTT.

The J gene is TRBJ2-2, the V gene TRBV19; 9 bases align to TRBD1. This CDR3 is 15 amino acids long. The germline V gene encodes CDR1 LNHDA and CDR2 SQIVND (reference sequence). J gave up 4 bases and V 7 bases, and 7 bases lay outside the gene matches. The CDR3 nucleotides read TGTGCCAGTACACCGGGACAGGGATTCACCGGGGAGCTGTTTTTT. This codes for CASTPGQGFTGELFF.

Notes on this clonotype: The CDR3 does not end in the conserved phenylalanine or tryptophan, so this is likely a read error. Because the CDR3's place on the DNA is in doubt, the DNA is left out and the CDR3 is given as listed by TCRdb. The chain recombines TRBV24-1 with TRBJ2-5; TRBD1, the table's D call, was not compared with the DNA. CDR1 and CDR2 from the germline V gene are KGHDR and SFDVKD. Ends included, the CDR3 has 9 residues. The CDR3 region is CATSDSRSG.

The chain uses TRBV24-1 and TRBJ2-5; maybe TRBD1 (5 bases). The DNA end is a closer match to TRBJ2-1, so the J assignment may be wrong. This CDR3 spans 13 amino acids. Germline CDR1 is KGHDR and CDR2 is SFDVKD. In DNA form, the CDR3 reads TGTGCCACCAGTCGGCAGGGTTACAATGAGCAGTTCTTC. Its protein product is CATSRQGYNEQFF.

This clonotype was recorded a few times. Here the CDR3 omits its conserved ending phenylalanine or tryptophan, so a read error is the likely source. Because the CDR3's place on the DNA is in doubt, the DNA is left out and the CDR3 is given as listed by TCRdb. The rearrangement uses TRBV7-2 and TRBJ1-6. CDR1 SGHTA and CDR2 FQGNSA come from the germline V gene. From its first to its last residue, the CDR3 has 18 amino acids. This CDR3 is CASSLVGAGGRNEQFFGP.

V is TRBV20-1 and J is TRBJ2-7; D is possibly TRBD2 (6 bases). Germline loops: CDR1 DFQATT, CDR2 SNEGSKA (reference sequence). V lost 0 bases to trimming and J lost 2 bases, with 11 bases between them. The CDR3 spans 14 residues. The CDR3 DNA follows: TGCAGTGCTAGAGATGCGGGGACCGCCTACGAGCAGTACTTC. Its translation: CSARDAGTAYEQYF.

J is TRBJ2-6 and V is TRBV7-9; the match to TRBD1 covers 10 bases. Near its end, the DNA agrees better with TRBJ2-1, so the J call may be wrong. The germline V gene has CDR1 SEHNR and CDR2 FQNEAQ (reference sequence). The CDR3 loop spans 15 amino acids. Here the CDR3 reads CASSLAPGQGNEQFF. The CDR3 region has the DNA TGTGCCAGCAGCTTAGCCCCGGGACAGGGGAATGAGCAGTTCTTC.

Ten or more counts support this clonotype. This chain connects TRBV5-4 to TRBJ2-5; 9 bases are a match to TRBD2. The junction had 5 bases not matched to a gene; V was cut back by 0 bases and J by 2 bases. Germline V gene sequence: CDR1 SGHNT, CDR2 YYREEE (reference sequence). The CDR3 has 16 amino acids. The DNA for the CDR3 is TGTGCCAGCAGCTTGGGCACTAGCGGGCCTCAAGAGACCCAGTACTTC. Its translation is CASSLGTSGPQETQYF. The whole variable domain, filled in from reference TRBV5-4 and TRBJ2-5, reads ETGVTQSPTHLIKTRGQQVTLRCSSQSGHNTVSWYQQALGQGPQFIFQYYREEENGRGNFPPRFSGLQFPNYSSELNVNALELDDSALYLCASSLGTSGPQETQYFGPGTRLLVL.

In its sample, this clonotype was seen many times. V and J are TRBV10-2 and TRBJ2-2; TRBD2 matches 13 bases. Trimming removed 2 bases from V and 0 bases from J; junction bases left unmatched: 6. The CDR3 covers 19 residues. The V gene's germline CDR1 is WSHSY and CDR2 SAAADI. The CDR3 region has the DNA TGCGCCAGCAGTGAGGAGGGACTAGCGGGATTCGCGAACACCGGGGAGCTGTTTTTT. The encoded protein is CASSEEGLAGFANTGELFF.

The chain couples TRBV24-1 to TRBJ2-1, with D maybe TRBD1 (5 bases). The J call may be wrong; the DNA end is better matched by TRBJ2-5. There are 15 residues in the CDR3. The V gene's germline CDR1 is KGHDR and CDR2 SFDVKD. CDR3 sequence: CATSDLGQGWETQYF. The CDR3 region has the DNA TGTGCCACCAGTGATTTGGGGCAGGGCTGGGAGACCCAGTACTTC.

Comment on this clonotype: A read error may account for a junction end that differs from germline. The chain links TRBV7-6 to TRBJ2-1; TRBD1 matches at 7 bases. The DNA end is more similar to TRBJ2-7, so the J call may be wrong. Germline assignment: CDR1 SGHVS and CDR2 FNYEAQ. The CDR3 has 14 residues. The CDR3 DNA reads as TGTGCTAGCAGCTTGGGGCAGGGGGACTACGAGCAGTACTTC. Residues: CASSLGQGDYEQYF.

This clonotype was detected a few times. J is TRBJ2-5 and V is TRBV6-6, with D tentatively TRBD2 (6 bases). Gene TRBJ2-7 matches the end of the DNA better, so the J call may be wrong. Germline V lookup: CDR1 MNHNY, CDR2 SVGAGI (reference sequence). The CDR3 runs 15 residues. The CDR3, as DNA: TGTGCCAGCAGTTACGGAGCGGGCCGTCCCTACGAGCAGTACTTC. The encoded protein is CASSYGAGRPYEQYF.

This clonotype was detected only a few times. This rearrangement joins TRBV6-5 to TRBJ2-1, with a tentative D call TRBD2 (6 bases). V was clipped by 2 bases and J by 2 bases, with 7 bases between them. In germline, CDR1 is MNHEY, CDR2 SVGAGI. CDR3 length equals 14 residues. DNA for the CDR3: TGTGCCAGCAGTTACGGGGGGACCTACAATGAGCAGTTCTTC. Protein: CASSYGGTYNEQFF.

This clonotype was counted ten times or more. The V call is TRBV5-1, the J call TRBJ2-5; a possible D gene is TRBD1 (6 bases). CDR1 SGHRS and CDR2 YFSETQ come from the germline V gene. V lost 0 bases and J lost 3, with 9 bases in between. CDR3 length: 14 residues. Here the CDR3 DNA reads TGCGCCAGCAGCTTGGGGGGACACAAAGAGACCCAGTACTTC. It codes for CASSLGGHKETQYF.

This clonotype is labeled as medium-sized. The V gene is TRBV7-8, the J gene TRBJ2-3; no clear D gene. Germline-derived CDR1 and CDR2 are SGHVS and FQNEAQ. Trimming stripped 3 bases from V and 0 bases from J, with 13 bases between. The CDR3 length is 16 residues. Here the CDR3 DNA reads TGTGCCAGCAGCTTTCTCGGGTATCCTAGCACAGATACGCAGTATTTT. Protein sequence: CASSFLGYPSTDTQYF.